The source of this TCR beta chain is a study of CD8 T cells in ankylosing spondylitis. Study observations and caveats: Characteristic of ankylosing spondylitis blood, it appeared, was a TCR beta motif comprising fewer than 10 highly homologous variants. Matched synovial fluid from ankylosing spondylitis patients was reported to be enriched for disease-linked clones. Disease-linked clones proved CD8+ and comparatively uncommon in peripheral blood.

The ends lost 5 bases at V and 4 bases at J; junction bases unmatched: 2. The CDR3 is 12 residues long. This clonotype was seen a handful of times. Its antigen is unidentified. Making use of molecular barcodes, quantitative 5'-RACE generated TCR beta libraries. TCRdb reprocessed the 5' RACE reads with MiXCR, giving one entry per CDR3 protein. The table has 340,000 or so distinct CDR3 sequences, around 15% seen once. This sequence was found in a male donor with ankylosing spondylitis or in good health (not recorded which). The source material was blood, either unsorted or a sorted T cell fraction (not recorded which). The chain carries TRBV12-3 or TRBV12-4 and TRBJ2-7; TRBD1 aligns across 7 bases. Here the CDR3 DNA reads TGTGCCAGCAGTCAGACAGGGTACGAGCAGTACTTC. This gives the protein CASSQTGYEQYF.